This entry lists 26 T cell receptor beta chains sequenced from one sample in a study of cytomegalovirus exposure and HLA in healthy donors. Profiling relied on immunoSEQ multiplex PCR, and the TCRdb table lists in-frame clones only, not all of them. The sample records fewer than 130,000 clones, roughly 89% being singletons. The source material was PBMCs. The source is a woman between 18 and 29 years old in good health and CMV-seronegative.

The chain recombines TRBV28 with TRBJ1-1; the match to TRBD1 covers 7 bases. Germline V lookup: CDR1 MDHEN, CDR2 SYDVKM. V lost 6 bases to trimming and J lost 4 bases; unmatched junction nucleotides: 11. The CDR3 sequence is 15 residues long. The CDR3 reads CASRGSQGDGTEAFF. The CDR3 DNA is TGTGCCAGCAGGGGAAGCCAGGGGGACGGCACTGAAGCTTTCTTT.

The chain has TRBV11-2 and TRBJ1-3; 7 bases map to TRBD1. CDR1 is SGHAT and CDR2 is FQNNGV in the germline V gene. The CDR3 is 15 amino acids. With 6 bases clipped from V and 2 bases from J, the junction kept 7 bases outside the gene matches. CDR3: CASSRQGSTGNTIYF. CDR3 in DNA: TGTGCCAGCAGTCGACAGGGTTCCACTGGAAACACCATATATTTT.

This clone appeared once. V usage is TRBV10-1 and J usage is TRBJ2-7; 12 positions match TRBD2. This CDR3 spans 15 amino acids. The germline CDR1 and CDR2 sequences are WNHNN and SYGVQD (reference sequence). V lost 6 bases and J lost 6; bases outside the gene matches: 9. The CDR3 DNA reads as TGCGCCAGCAGCATATCGACTAGCGGGGGTGCCGAGCAGTACTTC. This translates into CASSISTSGGAEQYF.

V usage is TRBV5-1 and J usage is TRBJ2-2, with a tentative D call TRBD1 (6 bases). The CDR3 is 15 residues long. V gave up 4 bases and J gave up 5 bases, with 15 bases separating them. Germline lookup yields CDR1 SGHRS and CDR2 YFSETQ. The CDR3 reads CASSRTGWGTGELFF. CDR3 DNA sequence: TGCGCCAGCAGCAGAACAGGGTGGGGGACCGGGGAGCTGTTTTTT.

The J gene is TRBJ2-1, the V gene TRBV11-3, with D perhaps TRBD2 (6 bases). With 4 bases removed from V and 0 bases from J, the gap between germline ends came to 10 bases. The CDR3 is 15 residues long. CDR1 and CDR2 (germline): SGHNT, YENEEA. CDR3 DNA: TGTGCCAGCAGCTACAGGACTATCTCCTACAATGAGCAGTTCTTC. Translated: CASSYRTISYNEQFF. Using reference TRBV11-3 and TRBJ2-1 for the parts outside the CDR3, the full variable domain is EAGVVQSPRYKIIEKKQPVAFWCNPISGHNTLYWYLQNLGQGPELLIRYENEEAVDDSQLPKDRFSAERLKGVDSTLKIQPAELGDSAVYLCASSYRTISYNEQFFGPGTRLTVL.

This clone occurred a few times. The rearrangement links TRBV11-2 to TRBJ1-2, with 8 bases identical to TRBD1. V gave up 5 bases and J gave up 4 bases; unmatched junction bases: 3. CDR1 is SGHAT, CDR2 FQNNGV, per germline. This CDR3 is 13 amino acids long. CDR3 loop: CASSRTGIYGYTF. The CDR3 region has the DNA TGTGCCAGCAGCCGGACAGGGATCTATGGCTACACCTTC.

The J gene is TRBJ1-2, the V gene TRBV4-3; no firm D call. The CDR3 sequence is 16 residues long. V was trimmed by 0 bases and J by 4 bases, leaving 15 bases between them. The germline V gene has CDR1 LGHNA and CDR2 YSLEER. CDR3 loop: CASSQDTVSAGYGYTF. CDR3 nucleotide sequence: TGCGCCAGCAGCCAAGATACAGTATCTGCTGGCTATGGCTACACCTTC.

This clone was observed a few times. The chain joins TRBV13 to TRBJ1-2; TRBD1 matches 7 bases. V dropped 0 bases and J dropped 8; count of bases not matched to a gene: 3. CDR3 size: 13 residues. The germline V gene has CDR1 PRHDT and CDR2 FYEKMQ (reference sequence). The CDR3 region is CASSLGGTDGYTF. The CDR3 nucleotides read TGTGCCAGCAGCTTAGGAGGGACAGACGGCTACACCTTC. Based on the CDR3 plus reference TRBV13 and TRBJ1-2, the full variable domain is AAGVIQSPRHLIKEKRETATLKCYPIPRHDTVYWYQQGPGQDPQFLISFYEKMQSDKGSIPDRFSAQQFSDYHSELNMSSLELGDSALYFCASSLGGTDGYTFGSGTRLTVV.

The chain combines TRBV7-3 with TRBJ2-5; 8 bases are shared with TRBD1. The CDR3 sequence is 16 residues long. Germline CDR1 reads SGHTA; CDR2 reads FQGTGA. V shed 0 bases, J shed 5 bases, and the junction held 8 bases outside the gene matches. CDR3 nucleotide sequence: TGTGCCAGCAGCTTAACGGCAGGGGGCGTAATCGAGACCCAGTACTTC. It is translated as CASSLTAGGVIETQYF.

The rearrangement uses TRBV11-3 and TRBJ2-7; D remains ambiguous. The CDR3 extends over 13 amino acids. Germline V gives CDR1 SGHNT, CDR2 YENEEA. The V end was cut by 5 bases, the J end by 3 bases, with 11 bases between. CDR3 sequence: CASSPGVYYEQYF. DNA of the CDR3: TGTGCCAGCAGCCCCGGAGTATACTACGAGCAGTACTTC.

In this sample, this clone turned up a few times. The CDR3: CASSRWTGSRGTEAFF. CDR3 DNA sequence: TGTGCCAGTAGTCGTTGGACAGGGTCTCGCGGCACTGAAGCTTTCTTT. The chain is built from TRBV19 and TRBJ1-1, with 8 bases fitting TRBD1. Germline trimming cut 5 bases from V and 4 bases from J; bases unmatched to any gene: 12. There are 16 residues in the CDR3. The germline V gene encodes CDR1 LNHDA and CDR2 SQIVND (reference sequence). The complete variable domain, with remaining parts taken from reference TRBV19 and TRBJ1-1, reads DGGITQSPKYLFRKEGQNVTLSCEQNLNHDAMYWYRQDPGQGLRLIYYSQIVNDFQKGDIAEGYSVSREKKESFPLTVTSAQKNPTAFYLCASSRWTGSRGTEAFFGQGTRLTVV.

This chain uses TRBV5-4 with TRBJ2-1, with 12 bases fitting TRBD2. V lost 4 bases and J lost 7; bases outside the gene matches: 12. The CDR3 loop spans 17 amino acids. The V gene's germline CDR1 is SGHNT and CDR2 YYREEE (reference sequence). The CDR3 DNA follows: TGTGCCAGCAGCGTAGAATCTAGCGGGAGGGCTGATAATGAGCAGTTCTTC. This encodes CASSVESSGRADNEQFF. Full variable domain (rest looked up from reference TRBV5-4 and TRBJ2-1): ETGVTQSPTHLIKTRGQQVTLRCSSQSGHNTVSWYQQALGQGPQFIFQYYREEENGRGNFPPRFSGLQFPNYSSELNVNALELDDSALYLCASSVESSGRADNEQFFGPGTRLTVL.

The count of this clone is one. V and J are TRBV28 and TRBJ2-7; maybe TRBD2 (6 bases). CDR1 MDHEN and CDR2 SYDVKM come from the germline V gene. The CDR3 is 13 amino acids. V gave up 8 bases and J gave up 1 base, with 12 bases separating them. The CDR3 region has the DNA TGTGCCAGCCATACTAGCCTGTCCTACGAGCAGTACTTC. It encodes CASHTSLSYEQYF.

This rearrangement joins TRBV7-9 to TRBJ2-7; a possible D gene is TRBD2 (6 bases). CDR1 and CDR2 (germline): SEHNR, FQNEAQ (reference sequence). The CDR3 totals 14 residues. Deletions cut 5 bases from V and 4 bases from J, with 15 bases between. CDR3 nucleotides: TGTGCCAGCAGCCCAAGGGACTCCTCATACGAGCAGTACTTC. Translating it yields CASSPRDSSYEQYF.

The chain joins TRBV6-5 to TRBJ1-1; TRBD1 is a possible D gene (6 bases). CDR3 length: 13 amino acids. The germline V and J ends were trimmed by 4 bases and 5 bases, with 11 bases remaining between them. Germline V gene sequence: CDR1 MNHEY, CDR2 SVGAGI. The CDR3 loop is CASSSWGRTEAFF. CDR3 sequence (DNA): TGTGCCAGCAGTTCCTGGGGGCGGACTGAAGCTTTCTTT.

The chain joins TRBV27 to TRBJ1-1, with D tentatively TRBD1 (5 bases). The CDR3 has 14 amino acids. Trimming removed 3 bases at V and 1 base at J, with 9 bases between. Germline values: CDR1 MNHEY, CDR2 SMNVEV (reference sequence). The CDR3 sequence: CASSFSGTNTEAFF. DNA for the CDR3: TGTGCCAGCAGTTTTAGCGGGACGAACACTGAAGCTTTCTTT.

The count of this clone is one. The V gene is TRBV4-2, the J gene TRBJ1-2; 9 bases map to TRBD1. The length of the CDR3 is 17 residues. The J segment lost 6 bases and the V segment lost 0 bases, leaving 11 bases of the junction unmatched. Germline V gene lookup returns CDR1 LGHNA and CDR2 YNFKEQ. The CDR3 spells CASSQDVWDRATDGYTF. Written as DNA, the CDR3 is TGTGCCAGCAGCCAAGACGTCTGGGACAGGGCTACAGATGGCTACACCTTC.

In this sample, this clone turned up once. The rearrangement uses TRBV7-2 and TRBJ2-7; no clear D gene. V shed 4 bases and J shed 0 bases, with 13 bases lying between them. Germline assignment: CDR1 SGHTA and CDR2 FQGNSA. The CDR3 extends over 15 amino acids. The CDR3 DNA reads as TGTGCCAGCAGCTCCTTACAAACAGTCTCCTACGAGCAGTACTTC. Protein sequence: CASSSLQTVSYEQYF. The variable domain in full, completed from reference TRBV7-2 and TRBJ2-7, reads GAGVSQSPSNKVTEKGKDVELRCDPISGHTALYWYRQSLGQGLEFLIYFQGNSAPDKSGLPSDRFSAERTGGSVSTLTIQRTQQEDSAVYLCASSSLQTVSYEQYFGPGTRLTVT.

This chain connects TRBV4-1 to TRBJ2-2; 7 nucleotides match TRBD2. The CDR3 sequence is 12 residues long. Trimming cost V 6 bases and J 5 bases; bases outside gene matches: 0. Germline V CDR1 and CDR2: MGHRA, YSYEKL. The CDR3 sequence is CASRAGTGELFF. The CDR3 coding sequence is TGCGCCAGCAGAGCGGGAACCGGGGAGCTGTTTTTT.

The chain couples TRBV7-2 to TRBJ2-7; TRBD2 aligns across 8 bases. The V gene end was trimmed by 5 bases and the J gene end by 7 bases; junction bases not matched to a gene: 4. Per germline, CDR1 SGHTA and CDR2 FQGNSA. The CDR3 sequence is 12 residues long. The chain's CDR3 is CASSPGGVEQYF. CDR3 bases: TGTGCCAGCAGCCCGGGGGGGGTTGAGCAGTACTTC.

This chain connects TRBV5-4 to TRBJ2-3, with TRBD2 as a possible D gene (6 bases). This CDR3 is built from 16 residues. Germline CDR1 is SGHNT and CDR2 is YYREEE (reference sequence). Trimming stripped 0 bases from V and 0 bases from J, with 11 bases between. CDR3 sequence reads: CASSLAPGVSTDTQYF. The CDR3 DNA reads TGTGCCAGCAGCTTGGCACCGGGAGTAAGCACAGATACGCAGTATTTT.

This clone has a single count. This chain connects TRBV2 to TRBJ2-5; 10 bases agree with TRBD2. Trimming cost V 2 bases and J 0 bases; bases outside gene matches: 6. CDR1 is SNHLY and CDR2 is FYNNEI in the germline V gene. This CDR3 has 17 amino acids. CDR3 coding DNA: TGTGCCAGCAGTGAACATCGGCTAGCGGGGGACCAAGAGACCCAGTACTTC. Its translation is CASSEHRLAGDQETQYF.

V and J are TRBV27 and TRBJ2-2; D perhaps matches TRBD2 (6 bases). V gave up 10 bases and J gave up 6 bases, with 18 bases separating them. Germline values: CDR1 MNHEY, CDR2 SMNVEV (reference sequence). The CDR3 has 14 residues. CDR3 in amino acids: CATTSYGEAGELFF. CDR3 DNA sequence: TGTGCCACTACGTCATATGGGGAGGCCGGGGAGCTGTTTTTT.

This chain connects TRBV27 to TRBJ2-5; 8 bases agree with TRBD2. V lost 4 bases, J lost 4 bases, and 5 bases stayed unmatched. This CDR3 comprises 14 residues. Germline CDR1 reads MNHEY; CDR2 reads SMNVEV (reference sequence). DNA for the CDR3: TGTGCCAGCAGTTCCGGACGGGAGGGAGAGACCCAGTACTTC. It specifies CASSSGREGETQYF.

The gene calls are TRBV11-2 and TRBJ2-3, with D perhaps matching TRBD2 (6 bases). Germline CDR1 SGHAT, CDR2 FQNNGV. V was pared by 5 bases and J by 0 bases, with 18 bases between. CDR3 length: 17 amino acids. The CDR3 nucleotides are TGTGCCAGCAGCACTAGCTCCGGGACCGGCAGCACAGATACGCAGTATTTT. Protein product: CASSTSSGTGSTDTQYF.

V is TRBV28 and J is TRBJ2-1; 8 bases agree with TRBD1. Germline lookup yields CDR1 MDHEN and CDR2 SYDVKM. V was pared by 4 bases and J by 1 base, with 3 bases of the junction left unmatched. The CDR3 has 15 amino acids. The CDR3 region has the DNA TGTGCCAGCAGTTCGGACAGGGTGTCCTACAATGAGCAGTTCTTC. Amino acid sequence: CASSSDRVSYNEQFF.